A selection of T cell receptor beta chains follows, all from one sample in a study of cytomegalovirus exposure and HLA in healthy donors. Measured with immunoSEQ multiplex PCR; TCRdb has only the in-frame clones, and not every one. Among 200,000 to 250,000 clones listed, roughly three quarters were seen once. The sample consisted of PBMCs. Receptor source: a man aged 50 to 60 in good health and CMV-seronegative. Both conserved end residues are part of each CDR3. The D gene is left open where the match is weak. Rows give clone size only sometimes, using once, few, many, or a class for an expanded clone.

DNA: TGTACCAGTAGGGTTACGAGTGTGAACACTGAAGCTTTCTTT
CDR3: CTSRVTSVNTEAFF
V: TRBV19
size: once
J: TRBJ1-1
D: NA

DNA: TGCGCCAGCAGCTTGAATCAGGGCTACGAGCAGTACTTC
CDR3: CASSLNQGYEQYF
V: TRBV5-1
size: NA
J: TRBJ2-7
D: NA

DNA: TGTGCCACCAGCAGAGGAGCAGAACTCTGGAGTAACACCATATATTTT
CDR3: CATSRGAELWSNTIYF
V: TRBV15
size: NA
J: TRBJ1-3
D: NA

DNA: TGTGCCAGCAGTCGCGATAGCGGGACGGAACACATTCAGTACTTC
CDR3: CASSRDSGTEHIQYF
V: TRBV7-9
size: NA
J: TRBJ2-4
D: TRBD2

DNA: TGTGCCAGCAGCCCCCAGCGCGGGAATGACTACGAGCAGTACTTC
CDR3: CASSPQRGNDYEQYF
V: TRBV9
size: NA
J: TRBJ2-7
D: NA

DNA: TGTGCCAGCAGCCCTCGACTAGCGGGAGGACAGCAGTACTTC
CDR3: CASSPRLAGGQQYF
V: TRBV2
size: few
J: TRBJ2-7
D: TRBD2

DNA: TGTGCCAGCAGCCCCGATGGCCTCTCCTACAATGAGCAGTTCTTC
CDR3: CASSPDGLSYNEQFF
V: TRBV7-9
size: NA
J: TRBJ2-1
D: NA

DNA: TGTGCCAGCAGTGGAGAGGTCGTCTACGAGCAGTACTTC
CDR3: CASSGEVVYEQYF
V: TRBV6-1
size: few
J: TRBJ2-7
D: NA

DNA: TGCGCCAGTTCTATGGGACACAAAGGCTACACCTTC
CDR3: CASSMGHKGYTF
V: TRBV5-1
size: NA
J: TRBJ1-2
D: NA

DNA: TGTGCCAGCAGCGCCAACACAGGGGTAGTAGGAGAGACCCAGTACTTC
CDR3: CASSANTGVVGETQYF
V: TRBV9
size: NA
J: TRBJ2-5
D: TRBD1

DNA: TGTGCCAGCAGTGCGAACCGGGACAGGGCCCATGGCTACACCTTC
CDR3: CASSANRDRAHGYTF
V: TRBV2
size: NA
J: TRBJ1-2
D: TRBD1

DNA: TGCGCCAGCATCCCCGAAATCCTAGCGGCCTTAGCCTACGAGCAGTACTTC
CDR3: CASIPEILAALAYEQYF
V: TRBV23-1
size: NA
J: TRBJ2-7
D: TRBD2

DNA: TGTGCCAGTAGTGCATTGGGGACAGGGATCCATCAGCCCCAGCATTTT
CDR3: CASSALGTGIHQPQHF
V: TRBV19
size: NA
J: TRBJ1-5
D: TRBD1

DNA: TGCAGCGTTGAAGAGACAGCAAACACTGAAGCTTTCTTT
CDR3: CSVEETANTEAFF
V: TRBV29-1
size: NA
J: TRBJ1-1
D: NA

DNA: TGTGCCAGCAGCCGAGGGACTAGCGCAGATACGCAGTATTTT
CDR3: CASSRGTSADTQYF
V: TRBV7-6
size: NA
J: TRBJ2-3
D: TRBD2

DNA: TGTGCCAGCAGCTTGGCAACAGGGGGCTGGTACGAGCAGTACTTC
CDR3: CASSLATGGWYEQYF
V: TRBV5-5
size: NA
J: TRBJ2-7
D: TRBD1

DNA: TGCGCCAGCAGCTTAAGCGGGAGAACAGATACGCAGTATTTT
CDR3: CASSLSGRTDTQYF
V: TRBV5-1
size: NA
J: TRBJ2-3
D: TRBD2

DNA: TGTGCCAGCAGTAAACAGGGGAGCATTAATGAGCAGTTCTTC
CDR3: CASSKQGSINEQFF
V: TRBV19
size: NA
J: TRBJ2-1
D: TRBD1

DNA: TGTGCCAGCAGCGCCGTTCAGTCCGTCTATAATTCACCCCTCCACTTT
CDR3: CASSAVQSVYNSPLHF
V: TRBV5-6
size: few
J: TRBJ1-6
D: NA

DNA: TGTGCCAGTAGTATGGGAGCCCGGGCTGGCTCCTACAATGAGCAGTTCTTC
CDR3: CASSMGARAGSYNEQFF
V: TRBV19
size: NA
J: TRBJ2-1
D: NA

DNA: TGTGCCAGCAGTTTAGGGGCGGGGGTCGACGAGCAGTACTTC
CDR3: CASSLGAGVDEQYF
V: TRBV28
size: NA
J: TRBJ2-7
D: TRBD2

DNA: TGTGCCAGCAGCTTGGGGGGGGACTTGAGGGGCTACACCTTC
CDR3: CASSLGGDLRGYTF
V: TRBV5-4
size: NA
J: TRBJ1-2
D: NA

DNA: TGTGCCAGCACCCAGGGGGCCTACAATGAGCAGTTCTTC
CDR3: CASTQGAYNEQFF
V: TRBV6-5
size: NA
J: TRBJ2-1
D: TRBD1

DNA: TGTGCCACCAGCAGAGATTACAGGGGGCTACAGCCCCAGCATTTT
CDR3: CATSRDYRGLQPQHF
V: TRBV15
size: once
J: TRBJ1-5
D: TRBD1